A single sample gave rise to the 22 T cell receptor beta chains below, sequenced in a study of T cell changes during pregnancy in multiple sclerosis. The table came from immunoSEQ multiplex PCR; TCRdb's copy has only in-frame clones and leaves some out. Found here are tens of thousands of clones, 70% to 90% of them singletons; the top ten hold 6.5% to 9.5%. The material was CD8+ T cells from peripheral blood mononuclear cells, obtained in the first trimester of pregnancy. The receptors were gathered from a female donor in good health, enrolled as a control in a pregnancy study.

This chain connects TRBV27 to TRBJ1-6, with 8 bases lining up with TRBD1. The CDR3 runs to 16 residues. Trimming at V came to 3 bases and at J to 9 bases, leaving 10 bases not matched to a gene. Germline V gene lookup returns CDR1 MNHEY and CDR2 SMNVEV (reference sequence). CDR3 nucleotide sequence: TGTGCCAGCAGTTTTCGTCCAGGGGGCCCCACTTCACCCCTCCACTTT. Protein product: CASSFRPGGPTSPLHF.

The CDR3, as DNA: TGTGCCAGCAGTATGAGGACAGGACCCTATGGCTACACCTTC. Encoded protein: CASSMRTGPYGYTF. The rearrangement joins TRBV6-5 to TRBJ1-2; TRBD1 matches 7 bases. After removal of 5 bases from V and 4 bases from J, the junction contained 7 bases not matched to a gene. The CDR3 totals 14 residues. The germline V gene has CDR1 MNHEY and CDR2 SVGAGI.

This clone was found many times. The chain couples TRBV5-1 to TRBJ2-1, with TRBD2 identical over 8 bases. J gave up 6 bases and V 0 bases, and 5 bases lay outside the gene matches. Germline lookup yields CDR1 SGHRS and CDR2 YFSETQ. CDR3 length: 15 amino acids. CDR3 sequence (DNA): TGCGCCAGCAGCTTGGCGGGGGGGCAAGGCAATGAGCAGTTCTTC. Translated, it gives CASSLAGGQGNEQFF.

This chain connects TRBV7-2 to TRBJ1-2; D perhaps matches TRBD1 (5 bases). Germline V gene sequence: CDR1 SGHTA, CDR2 FQGNSA. This CDR3 comprises 14 residues. The V and J ends lost 5 bases and 4 bases respectively, with 14 bases between them. CDR3 nucleotide sequence: TGTGCCAGCAGCGCCCACCAGGGTGGCTATGGCTACACCTTC. Amino acid sequence: CASSAHQGGYGYTF.

The V gene is TRBV30, the J gene TRBJ1-3; D not resolved. The V gene lost 4 bases and the J gene lost 0 bases, with 10 bases spanning the gap. The CDR3 length is 14 residues. CDR1 is GTSNPN and CDR2 is SVGIG in the germline V gene (reference sequence). The CDR3 region has the DNA TGTGCCTGGAATCTGAGGAACTCTGGAAACACCATATATTTT. Amino acids: CAWNLRNSGNTIYF.

The chain carries TRBV6-5 and TRBJ1-2; D is unclear. Germline V CDR1 and CDR2: MNHEY, SVGAGI. This CDR3 comprises 13 residues. V was cut by 5 bases and J by 8 bases, with 15 bases left in between. The CDR3 sequence: CASSTKPTGGYTF. CDR3 nucleotide sequence: TGTGCCAGCAGTACAAAACCGACGGGAGGCTACACCTTC.

J is TRBJ1-1 and V is TRBV27; TRBD1 is a possible D gene (5 bases). Trimming left V 4 bases short and J 4 bases short, with 16 bases between. CDR3 length equals 15 residues. Germline V gene data show CDR1 as MNHEY and CDR2 as SMNVEV (reference sequence). CDR3 in DNA: TGTGCCAGCAGTTACAGTAGGGGTTTGGGCACTGAAGCTTTCTTT. This gives the protein CASSYSRGLGTEAFF.

The CDR3 DNA is TGCAGCGTTCTCGTCCGCTATGGCTACACCTTC. Its protein is CSVLVRYGYTF. The gene calls are TRBV29-1 and TRBJ1-2; D uncertain. The CDR3 is 11 residues long. Trimming took off 5 bases at V and 4 bases at J, with 8 bases between the two ends. The germline CDR1 and CDR2 sequences are SQVTM and ANQGSEA.

This clone was seen just once. The chain uses TRBV6-6 and TRBJ1-5; 7 bases match TRBD1. Germline trimming cut 1 base from V and 3 bases from J; bases unmatched to any gene: 3. This CDR3 is built from 15 residues. The germline CDR1 and CDR2 sequences are MNHNY and SVGAGI (reference sequence). CDR3 protein: CASSYLTGFNQPQHF. The DNA of the CDR3 is TGTGCCAGCAGTTACTTGACAGGGTTCAATCAGCCCCAGCATTTT.

This chain links TRBV7-6 with TRBJ2-1, with TRBD1 as a possible D gene (6 bases). CDR3 length equals 14 residues. Germline V CDR1 and CDR2: SGHVS, FNYEAQ. Trimming cost V 4 bases and J 7 bases, with 14 bases left between them. The CDR3 protein is CASSSDRFMNEQFF. Here the CDR3 DNA reads TGTGCCAGCAGCTCAGACAGGTTCATGAATGAGCAGTTCTTC.

The chain joins TRBV6-4 to TRBJ2-4; unclear D gene. V was pared by 0 bases and J by 7 bases, with 13 bases between. There are 15 residues in the CDR3. Germline CDR1 MRHNA, CDR2 SNTAGT. The CDR3 protein is CASSDSRHRVNIQYF. The CDR3 DNA follows: TGTGCCAGCAGTGACTCGAGGCACCGAGTCAACATTCAGTACTTC.

The V gene is TRBV5-1, the J gene TRBJ2-4; 8 bases are a match to TRBD2. The germline CDR1 and CDR2 sequences are SGHRS and YFSETQ. This CDR3 has 14 residues. The V and J ends lost 4 bases and 6 bases, in that order; junction bases with no gene match: 6. The CDR3 DNA reads TGCGCCAGCAGCCCTGGGGCGGGGGGAAACATTCAGTACTTC. It codes for CASSPGAGGNIQYF.

The chain combines TRBV5-6 with TRBJ2-7; weak D call: TRBD1 (6 bases). Looked up from germline, CDR1 is SGHDT and CDR2 is YYEEEE. Between the trimmed V and J ends, which lost 0 bases and 1 base, there was a span of 8 bases. This CDR3 region has 14 residues. CDR3: CASSLGDTSYEQYF. DNA of the CDR3: TGTGCCAGCAGCTTGGGGGACACTTCCTACGAGCAGTACTTC.

This rearrangement joins TRBV7-6 to TRBJ1-6, with 9 positions matching TRBD1. Losses at the gene ends were 5 bases for V and 6 bases for J; bases not matched to a gene: 8. CDR1 SGHVS and CDR2 FNYEAQ come from the germline V gene. This CDR3 comprises 16 residues. The CDR3 DNA reads TGTGCCAGCAGCGCCCCACAGGGGGCAGTTAATTCACCCCTCCACTTT. It is translated as CASSAPQGAVNSPLHF.

The genes are TRBV5-8 and TRBJ2-6, with D tentatively TRBD1 (5 bases). This CDR3 has 19 residues. Germline V gives CDR1 SGHTS, CDR2 YDEGEE. The V and J ends lost 0 bases and 1 base respectively, with 17 bases between them. The CDR3 DNA follows: TGTGCCAGCAGCTTGGATCAGGGTACCATTTGGTCTGGGGCCAACGTCCTGACTTTC. It is translated as CASSLDQGTIWSGANVLTF.

The V call is TRBV4-3, the J call TRBJ2-2; D may be TRBD1 or TRBD2 (5 bases each). Trimming shortened V by 5 bases and J by 2 bases, and 12 bases separated the two germline ends. This CDR3 has 15 amino acids. In germline, CDR1 is LGHNA, CDR2 YSLEER. CDR3 in DNA: TGCGCCAGCAGCAAAGGGACGGGAAACACCGGGGAGCTGTTTTTT. It codes for CASSKGTGNTGELFF.

The V call is TRBV7-9, the J call TRBJ2-7; D gene uncertain. V was cut by 4 bases and J by 0 bases, with 10 bases left in between. The germline V gene encodes CDR1 SEHNR and CDR2 FQNEAQ (reference sequence). The CDR3 is 14 residues long. The CDR3 DNA sequence: TGTGCCAGCAGCTCCCCCCGCGACTCCTACGAGCAGTACTTC. It yields the protein CASSSPRDSYEQYF. The full variable domain, rest sourced from reference TRBV7-9 and TRBJ2-7, is DTGVSQNPRHKITKRGQNVTFRCDPISEHNRLYWYRQTLGQGPEFLTYFQNEAQLEKSRLLSDRFSAERPKGSFSTLEIQRTEQGDSAMYLCASSSPRDSYEQYFGPGTRLTVT.

This clone rates as medium-sized. V gene TRBV5-8 combines with J gene TRBJ2-7, with D maybe TRBD1 (6 bases). This CDR3 is 12 amino acids long. Germline assignment: CDR1 SGHTS and CDR2 YDEGEE. The V end lost 0 bases, the J end lost 6 bases, and 7 bases lay between the germline ends. CDR3 sequence reads: CASSLVGGEQYF. CDR3 coding DNA: TGTGCCAGCAGCTTGGTAGGGGGCGAGCAGTACTTC.

V usage is TRBV28 and J usage is TRBJ1-1; tentative D call: TRBD1 (5 bases). The CDR3 runs 13 residues. Trimming removed 2 bases at V and 8 bases at J, with 12 bases between. Germline V lookup: CDR1 MDHEN, CDR2 SYDVKM. The CDR3 reads CASSLRQGGEAFF. The CDR3 region has the DNA TGTGCCAGCAGTTTAAGGCAGGGAGGGGAAGCTTTCTTT.

The chain couples TRBV29-1 to TRBJ2-3; a possible D gene is TRBD2 (7 bases). The CDR3 runs to 15 residues. Trimming left V 1 base short and J 3 bases short, with 14 bases between. CDR1 and CDR2 (germline): SQVTM, ANQGSEA. The CDR3 DNA reads TGCAGCGTTGAAGGGGAGGGGGTCGGTACAGATACGCAGTATTTT. Protein: CSVEGEGVGTDTQYF.

The chain is built from TRBV28 and TRBJ2-1, with D tentatively TRBD2 (5 bases). V was shortened by 1 base and J by 2 bases, with 9 bases between the two germline ends. The CDR3 extends over 15 amino acids. Germline V gene data show CDR1 as MDHEN and CDR2 as SYDVKM. CDR3: CASSLSRGTYNEQFF. CDR3 nucleotide sequence: TGTGCCAGCAGTTTATCTCGGGGAACCTACAATGAGCAGTTCTTC. The full variable domain, completed using reference TRBV28 and TRBJ2-1, is DVKVTQSSRYLVKRTGEKVFLECVQDMDHENMFWYRQDPGLGLRLIYFSYDVKMKEKGDIPEGYSVSREKKERFSLILESASTNQTSMYLCASSLSRGTYNEQFFGPGTRLTVL.

The chain has TRBV4-2 and TRBJ2-7, with a weak D call TRBD1 (6 bases). The CDR3 is made up of 14 amino acids. Germline V gene data show CDR1 as LGHNA and CDR2 as YNFKEQ. Trimming took off 1 base at V and 4 bases at J, with 11 bases between the two ends. The CDR3 is CASSQGADRYEQYF. The CDR3 DNA sequence: TGTGCCAGCAGCCAAGGAGCGGACAGATACGAGCAGTACTTC.